This TCR beta chain comes out of a study of T-cell memory formation after mild COVID-19. Trimming took off 0 bases at V and 7 bases at J, with 13 bases between the two ends. The CDR3 extends over 14 amino acids. Germline CDR1 reads SEHNR; CDR2 reads FQNEAQ (reference sequence). 5'RACE with constant-segment primers yielded barcoded, UMI-tagged TCR alpha and TCR beta cDNA libraries. From the 5' RACE reads, TCRdb called clonotypes with MiXCR, one entry per CDR3 protein. Of about 180,000 distinct CDR3 sequences listed, 16% are singletons. Whole-study results and caveats: Some clones that responded turned up in pre-infection memory, which suggests that cross-reactive memory joined in. Contracting clones from day 15 to 85 had balanced CD4/CD8; later expanders favoured CD4+. Contracting CD4+ clones sat mainly in CM and EM; CD8+ in EMRA.

A few counts support this clonotype. Its antigen remains unknown. This clonotype originated in an adult woman who had mild COVID-19 (a few samples of this study predate the infection). Cell type and time point are not known. Sequenced sample: PBMCs or a T cell subset sorted from them (not recorded which). The chain links TRBV7-9 to TRBJ2-7, with a tentative D call TRBD1 (5 bases). The chain's CDR3 is CASSLALGEREQYF. The CDR3 DNA is TGTGCCAGCAGCTTAGCGCTAGGGGAAAGAGAGCAGTACTTC.